This TCR beta chain was captured by sequencing in a study of T cell clonotyping in hematopoietic cell transplantation. In this sample, this clone turned up once. The CDR3 runs 15 residues. The ends were cut back, 1 base at V and 4 bases at J, with 11 bases in the middle. Germline V gene sequence: CDR1 SGHKS, CDR2 YYEKEE (reference sequence). This table comes from immunoSEQ multiplex PCR, and its TCRdb copy is limited to in-frame clones, with some not included. The sample holds approximately 7,000 clones, about 87% seen once. This sample comprised PBMCs, obtained 100 days after allogeneic stem cell transplant. This chain uses TRBV5-5 with TRBJ2-2; D perhaps matches TRBD2 (6 bases). The receptor's source is a male patient aged 18 to 29 who had an allogeneic stem cell transplant from a related donor, so the T cells may come from the graft donor. Some clones in this sample may be carry-over from other donors' samples. The DNA of the CDR3 is TGTGCCAGCAGCTTGCGGAGGGATTCCACCGGGGAGCTGTTTTTT. Amino acid sequence: CASSLRRDSTGELFF.